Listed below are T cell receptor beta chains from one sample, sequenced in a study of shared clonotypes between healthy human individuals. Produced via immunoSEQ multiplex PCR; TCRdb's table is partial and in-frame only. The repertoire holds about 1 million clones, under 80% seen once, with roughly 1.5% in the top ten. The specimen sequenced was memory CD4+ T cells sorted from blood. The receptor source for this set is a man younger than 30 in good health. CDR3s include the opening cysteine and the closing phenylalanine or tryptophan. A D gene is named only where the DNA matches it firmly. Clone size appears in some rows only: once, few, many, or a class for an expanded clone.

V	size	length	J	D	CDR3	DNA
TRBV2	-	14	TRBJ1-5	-	CASSVGRSNQPQHF	TGTGCCAGCAGTGTAGGCCGAAGCAATCAGCCCCAGCATTTT
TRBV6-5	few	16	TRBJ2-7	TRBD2	CASSYASGSTRGEQYF	TGTGCCAGCAGTTACGCTAGCGGGAGTACGAGGGGCGAGCAGTACTTC
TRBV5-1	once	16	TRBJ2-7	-	CASSLAVAGSSYEQYF	TGCGCCAGCAGCTTGGCCGTGGCAGGTAGCTCCTACGAGCAGTACTTC
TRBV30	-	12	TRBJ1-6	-	CAWSQGNSPLHF	TGTGCCTGGAGTCAGGGTAATTCACCCCTCCACTTT
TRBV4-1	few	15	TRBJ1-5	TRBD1	CASSQDQGGQGPQHF	TGCGCCAGCAGCCAAGACCAGGGGGGACAGGGGCCCCAGCATTTT
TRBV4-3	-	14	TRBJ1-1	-	CASSPHLTNTEAFF	TGCGCCAGCAGCCCACACTTGACGAACACTGAAGCTTTCTTT
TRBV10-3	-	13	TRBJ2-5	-	CAISFSEQETQYF	TGTGCCATCAGTTTTAGTGAACAAGAGACCCAGTACTTC
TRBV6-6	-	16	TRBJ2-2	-	CASSHPQTGNTGELFF	TGTGCCAGCAGTCACCCCCAGACAGGGAACACCGGGGAGCTGTTTTTT
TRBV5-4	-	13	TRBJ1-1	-	CASSFDRNTEAFF	TGTGCCAGCAGCTTTGACAGAAACACTGAAGCTTTCTTT
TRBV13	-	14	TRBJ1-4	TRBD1	CASSFRDSDEKLFF	TGTGCCAGCAGCTTCCGGGACAGCGATGAAAAACTGTTTTTT
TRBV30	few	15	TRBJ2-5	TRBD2	CAWSPGLAGGETQYF	TGTGCCTGGAGTCCGGGACTAGCGGGTGGAGAGACCCAGTACTTC
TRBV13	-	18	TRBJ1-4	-	CASSSSGHTGLANEKLFF	TGTGCCAGCAGCTCATCAGGACATACAGGGTTGGCTAATGAAAAACTGTTTTTT
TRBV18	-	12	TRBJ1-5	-	CASSTGNQPQHF	TGTGCCAGCTCAACAGGGAATCAGCCCCAGCATTTT
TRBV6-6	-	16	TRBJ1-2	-	CASSGQGLIANYGYTF	TGTGCCAGCAGTGGTCAAGGACTGATAGCTAACTATGGCTACACCTTC
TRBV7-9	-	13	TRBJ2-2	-	CASSLLTPGELFF	TGTGCCAGCAGCTTACTAACCCCCGGGGAGCTGTTTTTT
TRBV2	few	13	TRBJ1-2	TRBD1	CASRKTGEYGYTF	TGTGCCAGCAGGAAGACAGGGGAGTATGGCTACACCTTC
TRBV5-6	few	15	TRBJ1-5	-	CASSLGPPKDQPQHF	TGTGCCAGCAGCTTGGGTCCGCCCAAAGATCAGCCCCAGCATTTT
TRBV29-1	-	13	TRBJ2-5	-	CSASRAPTETQYF	TGCAGCGCCTCCCGGGCCCCGACGGAGACCCAGTACTTC
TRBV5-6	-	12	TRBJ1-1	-	CASLGASTEAFF	TGTGCCAGCTTAGGGGCGAGCACTGAAGCTTTCTTT
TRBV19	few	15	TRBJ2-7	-	CASSKRGEGSYEQYF	TGTGCCAGTAGTAAAAGGGGGGAAGGAAGCTACGAGCAGTACTTC
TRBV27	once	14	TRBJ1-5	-	CASSFRGSNQPQHF	TGTGCCAGCAGTTTTAGAGGGTCTAATCAGCCCCAGCATTTT
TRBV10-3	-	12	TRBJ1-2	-	CAISESLRRYTF	TGTGCCATCAGTGAATCTCTTCGTCGCTACACCTTC
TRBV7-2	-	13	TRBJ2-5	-	CASSGGPGETQYF	TGTGCCAGCAGCGGAGGACCAGGGGAGACCCAGTACTTC
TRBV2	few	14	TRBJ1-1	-	CASNPTVLNTEAFF	TGTGCCAGCAATCCGACGGTTTTGAACACTGAAGCTTTCTTT
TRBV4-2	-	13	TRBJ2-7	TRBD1	CASSGQGIYEQYF	TGTGCCAGCAGCGGACAGGGAATCTACGAGCAGTACTTC
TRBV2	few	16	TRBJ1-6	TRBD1	CASSGPGQADNSPLHF	TGTGCCAGCAGTGGCCCCGGACAGGCCGATAATTCACCCCTCCACTTT
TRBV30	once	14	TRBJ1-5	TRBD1	CAWGDRGSNQPQHF	TGTGCCTGGGGAGACAGGGGTAGCAATCAGCCCCAGCATTTT
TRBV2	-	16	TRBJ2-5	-	CASSDQLAGAQETQYF	TGTGCCAGCAGTGATCAACTCGCGGGGGCCCAAGAGACCCAGTACTTC
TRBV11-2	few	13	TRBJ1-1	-	CASSPPHNTEAFF	TGTGCCAGCAGCCCGCCCCACAACACTGAAGCTTTCTTT
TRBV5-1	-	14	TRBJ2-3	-	CASSFQGTPDTQYF	TGCGCCAGCAGCTTCCAGGGGACGCCAGATACGCAGTATTTT
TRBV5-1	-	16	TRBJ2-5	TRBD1	CASSLVPGTGGETQYF	TGCGCCAGCAGCTTGGTCCCCGGGACAGGGGGAGAGACCCAGTACTTC
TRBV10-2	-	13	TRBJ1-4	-	CASSAQTNEKLFF	TGCGCCAGCAGTGCACAGACTAATGAAAAACTGTTTTTT
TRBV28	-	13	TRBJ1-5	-	CASREEEFQPQHF	TGTGCCAGCAGGGAGGAAGAGTTTCAGCCCCAGCATTTT
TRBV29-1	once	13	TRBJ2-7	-	CSVQRPSSYEQYF	TGCAGCGTGCAGCGACCGAGCTCCTACGAGCAGTACTTC
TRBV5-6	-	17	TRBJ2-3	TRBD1	CASSFGSGQGVGVTQYF	TGTGCCAGCAGCTTCGGAAGTGGACAGGGGGTAGGGGTTACGCAGTATTTT
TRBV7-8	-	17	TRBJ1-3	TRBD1	CASSGTTGTGGGNTIYF	TGTGCCAGCAGCGGAACAACCGGGACAGGGGGTGGAAACACCATATATTTT
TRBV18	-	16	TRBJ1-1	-	CASSPMGGVGNTEAFF	TGTGCCAGCTCACCCATGGGGGGCGTAGGGAACACTGAAGCTTTCTTT
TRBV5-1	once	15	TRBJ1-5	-	CASSLYGEGNQPQHF	TGCGCCAGCAGCTTGTACGGGGAAGGCAATCAGCCCCAGCATTTT
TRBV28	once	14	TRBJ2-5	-	CASSDTGKRETQYF	TGTGCCAGCAGCGACACAGGGAAAAGGGAGACCCAGTACTTC
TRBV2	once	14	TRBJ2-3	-	CASSSPPPTDTQYF	TGTGCCAGCAGTTCCCCTCCCCCCACAGATACGCAGTATTTT
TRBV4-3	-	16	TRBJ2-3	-	CASSQSTSPGGDTQYF	TGCGCCAGCAGCCAGAGCACCAGTCCTGGAGGGGATACGCAGTATTTT
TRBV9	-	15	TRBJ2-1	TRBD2	CASSVAAGVTNEQFF	TGTGCCAGCAGCGTAGCGGCGGGAGTCACAAATGAGCAGTTCTTC
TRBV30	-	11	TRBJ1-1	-	CARRVGTEAFF	TGTGCCCGCAGGGTTGGCACTGAAGCTTTCTTT
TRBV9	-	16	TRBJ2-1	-	CASSAVGAGGRGEQFF	TGTGCCAGCAGCGCCGTCGGGGCAGGAGGTAGGGGTGAGCAGTTCTTC
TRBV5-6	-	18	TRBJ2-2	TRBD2	CASSPRRREFRGAGELFF	TGTGCCAGCAGCCCTAGGCGGCGGGAGTTTAGAGGCGCCGGGGAGCTGTTTTTT
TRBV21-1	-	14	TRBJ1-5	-	CASSRKGSNQPQHF	TGTGCCAGCAGCAGGAAGGGATCAAATCAGCCCCAGCATTTT
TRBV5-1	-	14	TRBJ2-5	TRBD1	CASSAGQGMETQYF	TGCGCCAGCAGCGCAGGACAGGGGATGGAGACCCAGTACTTC
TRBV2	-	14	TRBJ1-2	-	CASSEARQNYGYTF	TGTGCCAGCAGTGAAGCGCGTCAAAACTATGGCTACACCTTC
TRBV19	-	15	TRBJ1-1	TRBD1	CASSTRTGTHWGAFF	TGTGCCAGTAGTACCCGGACAGGGACACACTGGGGAGCTTTCTTT
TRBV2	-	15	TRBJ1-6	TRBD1	CASRERTGRGSPLHF	TGTGCCAGCAGAGAGAGGACAGGGCGGGGGTCACCCCTCCACTTT
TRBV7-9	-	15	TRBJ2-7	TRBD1	CASSSATGGSYEQYF	TGTGCCAGCAGCTCTGCGACAGGGGGCTCCTACGAGCAGTACTTC